This TCR beta chain comes out of a study of blood T cell repertoires in COVID-19. At the level of the study: Acute and convalescent COVID-19 samples came from the United States, Italy and Spain. T cells, B-cell-depleted T cells, or PBMCs supplied cDNA or gDNA.

Sequenced by immunoSEQ multiplex PCR; TCRdb stores in-frame clones only, minus some. The table lists approximately 200,000 clones, 70% to 85% of them singletons. The V and J ends lost 1 base and 6 bases respectively, with 21 bases between them. Germline CDR1 is LGHNA and CDR2 is YNFKEQ. The CDR3 spans 17 residues. Sequencing was carried out using peripheral blood. The TCR comes from a woman in her twenties or thirties with acute or convalescent COVID-19. The V and J genes are TRBV4-2 and TRBJ1-2, with a possible D match to TRBD1 (6 bases). CDR3 amino acids: CASSQGIMWQGRDGYTF. For the CDR3, the DNA is TGTGCCAGCAGCCAAGGTATTATGTGGCAGGGGCGGGATGGCTACACCTTC.